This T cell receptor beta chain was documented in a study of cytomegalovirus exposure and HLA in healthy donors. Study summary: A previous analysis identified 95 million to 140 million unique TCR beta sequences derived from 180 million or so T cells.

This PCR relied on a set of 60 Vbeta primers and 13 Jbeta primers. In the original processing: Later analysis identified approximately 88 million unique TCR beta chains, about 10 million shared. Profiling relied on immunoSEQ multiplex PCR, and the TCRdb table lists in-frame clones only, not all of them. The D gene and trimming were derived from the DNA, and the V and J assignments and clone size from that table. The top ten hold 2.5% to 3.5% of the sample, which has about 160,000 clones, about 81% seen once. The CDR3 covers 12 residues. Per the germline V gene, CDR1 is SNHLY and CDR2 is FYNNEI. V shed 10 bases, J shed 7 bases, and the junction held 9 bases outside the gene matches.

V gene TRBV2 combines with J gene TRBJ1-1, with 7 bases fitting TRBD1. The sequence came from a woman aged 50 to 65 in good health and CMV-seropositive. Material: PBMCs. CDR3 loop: CATSSSGGEAFF. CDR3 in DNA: TGTGCCACCTCCTCGTCAGGGGGTGAAGCTTTCTTT.